The rows below give T cell receptor beta chains drawn from one sample of a study of CD8 T cells in ankylosing spondylitis. TCRdb analysed the 5' RACE reads with MiXCR anew, one entry per CDR3 protein. Here the sample spans some 840,000 distinct CDR3 sequences, roughly 12% being singletons. Sequences were obtained from blood, either unsorted or a sorted T cell fraction (not recorded which). Every receptor here comes from a male donor with ankylosing spondylitis. The CDR3 runs from the conserved cysteine through the conserved F or W. Each record gives: clone size, J gene, V gene, CDR3 protein. Clone size appears in some rows only: once, few, many, or a class for an expanded clone.

size: NA
J: TRBJ2-3
V: TRBV7-2
CDR3: CASSLQRGTHTQYF

size: few
J: TRBJ2-3
V: TRBV5-1
CDR3: CASSVTGMDTDTQYF

size: few
J: TRBJ1-1
V: TRBV7-2
CDR3: CASSFSGLGTEAFF

size: few
J: TRBJ1-1
V: TRBV20-1
CDR3: CSAKDAGTGNTEAFF

size: many
J: TRBJ2-5
V: TRBV29-1
CDR3: CSALRGAGETQYF

size: many
J: TRBJ1-2
V: TRBV28
CDR3: CASRYYGYTF

size: NA
J: TRBJ2-1
V: TRBV6-4
CDR3: CASSTTAGHLNEQFF

size: few
J: TRBJ1-1
V: TRBV7-2
CDR3: CASSFTQGATEAFF

size: few
J: TRBJ2-5
V: TRBV7-2
CDR3: CASSLSSGRRETQYF

size: NA
J: TRBJ1-1
V: TRBV12-3/TRBV12-4
CDR3: CASSETEGTEAFF

size: NA
J: TRBJ2-1
V: TRBV7-9
CDR3: CASSMGLYNEQFF

size: few
J: TRBJ2-7
V: TRBV20-1
CDR3: CSALPGHPYEQYF

size: NA
J: TRBJ2-1
V: TRBV5-1
CDR3: CASSLELDGISYNEQFF

size: many
J: TRBJ2-7
V: TRBV20-1
CDR3: CSARDVAGFNEQYF

size: few
J: TRBJ2-3
V: TRBV20-1
CDR3: CSARDRRGGPDTQYF

size: few
J: TRBJ2-1
V: TRBV11-2
CDR3: CASSHRLAGGRNNNEQFF

size: NA
J: TRBJ2-1
V: TRBV18
CDR3: CASSPRQGNEQFF

size: NA
J: TRBJ2-2
V: TRBV20-1
CDR3: CSALPPQNTGELFF

size: few
J: TRBJ2-1
V: TRBV28
CDR3: CASSPPPYRSYNEQFF

size: few
J: TRBJ2-2
V: TRBV30
CDR3: CAWSYVERVPSGELFF

size: many
J: TRBJ1-1
V: TRBV5-1
CDR3: CASSLVEAVFAEAFF

size: NA
J: TRBJ2-7
V: TRBV28
CDR3: CASGLQYF

size: few
J: TRBJ1-6
V: TRBV5-1
CDR3: CASSLESLTPLHF

size: many
J: TRBJ2-1
V: TRBV29-1
CDR3: CSVDETSGIYNEQFF

size: many
J: TRBJ1-5
V: TRBV5-1
CDR3: CASSLEGVGNQPQHF

size: many
J: TRBJ2-4
V: TRBV15
CDR3: CATSTFGTGLKNIQYF

size: NA
J: TRBJ2-5
V: TRBV11-2
CDR3: CASSLEMGLAGVQETQYF

size: few
J: TRBJ2-7
V: TRBV29-1
CDR3: CSVTGDRLEQYF

size: NA
J: TRBJ2-2
V: TRBV10-3
CDR3: CAIRELQGAGELFF

size: NA
J: TRBJ2-5
V: TRBV7-2
CDR3: CASRPPPGETQYF

size: few
J: TRBJ2-1
V: TRBV7-2
CDR3: CASSLMRGEQFF

size: few
J: TRBJ1-6
V: TRBV4-2
CDR3: CASSQEKGLNSPLHF

size: few
J: TRBJ2-1
V: TRBV12-3/TRBV12-4
CDR3: CASSVRRGPLNNEQFF

size: many
J: TRBJ2-7
V: TRBV20-1
CDR3: CSASGQGIGYEQYF

size: NA
J: TRBJ1-1
V: TRBV20-1
CDR3: CSAAGGWTTEAFF

size: NA
J: TRBJ2-7
V: TRBV15
CDR3: CVTSIYRVSYEQYF

size: many
J: TRBJ1-6
V: TRBV6-1
CDR3: CASSRTGLSYNSPLHF

size: few
J: TRBJ1-2
V: TRBV12-3/TRBV12-4
CDR3: CASSLRVLGGRLGYTF

size: NA
J: TRBJ1-2
V: TRBV28
CDR3: CASSGTTPVYGYTF

size: few
J: TRBJ1-1
V: TRBV2
CDR3: CASSDYRNTEAFF

size: NA
J: TRBJ2-3
V: TRBV6-1
CDR3: CASSSHTGGSTDTQYF

size: many
J: TRBJ2-2
V: TRBV10-3
CDR3: CAISGQGAGELFF

size: NA
J: TRBJ1-2
V: TRBV4-3
CDR3: CASSPAGMRNGYTF

size: many
J: TRBJ2-1
V: TRBV20-1
CDR3: CSAPGRGAYSYNEQFF

size: few
J: TRBJ2-1
V: TRBV7-2
CDR3: CASSPKTGNEQFF

size: many
J: TRBJ2-7
V: TRBV29-1
CDR3: CSVRRFSSYEQYF

size: few
J: TRBJ2-1
V: TRBV24-1
CDR3: CATSDTAGRANYNEQFF

size: few
J: TRBJ1-4
V: TRBV20-1
CDR3: CSARVSRGKENEKLFF

size: NA
J: TRBJ2-7
V: TRBV2
CDR3: CASGKGGPLSSSYEQYF

size: NA
J: TRBJ2-1
V: TRBV4-1
CDR3: CASSQGTASYNEQFF

size: NA
J: TRBJ1-2
V: TRBV20-1
CDR3: CSATIPRDYGYTF